The 9 T cell receptor beta chains in this list originate from one sample, sequenced in a study of blood T cell repertoires in COVID-19. The data were produced by immunoSEQ multiplex PCR, yet TCRdb's version contains in-frame clones alone and is incomplete. The sample records about 97,000 clones, 70% to 90% being singletons. The sequencing sample was made of peripheral blood. The origin of the receptors is a human donor in a cohort sampled during active COVID-19.

V and J are TRBV4-1 and TRBJ1-5, with 10 bases aligning to TRBD1. CDR1 is MGHRA and CDR2 is YSYEKL in the germline V gene. After removal of 4 bases from V and 1 base from J, the junction contained 10 bases not matched to a gene. The CDR3 totals 18 residues. CDR3 loop: CASSPRDRGIGSNQPQHF. The CDR3, as DNA: TGCGCCAGCAGCCCGCGGGACAGGGGAATCGGCAGCAATCAGCCCCAGCATTTT.

The chain is built from TRBV5-1 and TRBJ2-2; 8 nucleotides align to TRBD2. CDR1 is SGHRS and CDR2 is YFSETQ in the germline V gene. The CDR3 has 16 amino acids. The junction had 5 bases not matched to a gene; V was cut back by 2 bases and J by 2 bases. CDR3 bases: TGCGCCAGCAGCTTATTTAGCGGGGCCAACACCGGGGAGCTGTTTTTT. It specifies CASSLFSGANTGELFF.

The CDR3 protein is CASRTGGSYNEQFF. In nucleotides, the CDR3 is TGTGCCAGCAGGACAGGGGGCTCCTACAATGAGCAGTTCTTC. J is TRBJ2-1 and V is TRBV6-5, with 9 bases identical to TRBD1. CDR1 is MNHEY, CDR2 SVGAGI, per germline. The CDR3 loop spans 14 amino acids. After removal of 6 bases from V and 0 bases from J, the junction contained 0 bases not matched to a gene.

The rearrangement uses TRBV3-1 (or the pseudogene TRBV3-2) and TRBJ2-1; TRBD2 matches 8 bases. This CDR3 is 16 amino acids long. With 5 bases clipped from V and 6 bases from J, the junction kept 12 bases outside the gene matches. The germline V gene has CDR1 LGHDT and CDR2 YNNKEL (reference sequence). This CDR3 reads CASSTQGLAPVNEQFF. Here the CDR3 DNA reads TGTGCCAGCAGCACCCAAGGACTAGCCCCAGTCAATGAGCAGTTCTTC.

This chain links TRBV5-5 with TRBJ2-7, with 10 bases lining up with TRBD2. The CDR3 is made up of 15 amino acids. The ends lost 3 bases at V and 6 bases at J; junction bases unmatched: 9. CDR1 is SGHKS and CDR2 is YYEKEE in the germline V gene (reference sequence). The CDR3 loop reads CASSSYSGRAFEQYF. DNA for the CDR3: TGTGCCAGCAGCTCATACAGCGGGAGGGCGTTCGAGCAGTACTTC.

V usage is TRBV5-6 and J usage is TRBJ1-1; D is perhaps TRBD1 (6 bases). V lost 2 bases and J lost 6, with 11 bases in between. Germline-derived CDR1 and CDR2 are SGHDT and YYEEEE. The CDR3 consists of 13 residues. CDR3 sequence (DNA): TGTGCCAGCAGCTTCCGGACAGTAGCTGAAGCTTTCTTT. As protein: CASSFRTVAEAFF.

This chain connects TRBV25-1 to TRBJ1-2; D is undetermined. This CDR3 region has 12 residues. Germline V gives CDR1 MGHDK, CDR2 SYGVNS. V lost 8 bases and J lost 4, with 11 bases in between. CDR3 nucleotides: TGTGCCAGCCGCGGTGACTTCTATGGCTACACCTTC. Amino acid sequence: CASRGDFYGYTF.

The CDR3 here is CASSFWRGSYNEQFF. The DNA of the CDR3 is TGTGCCAGCAGTTTTTGGCGGGGTTCCTACAATGAGCAGTTCTTC. The chain recombines TRBV28 with TRBJ2-1, with TRBD2 as a possible D gene (6 bases). The CDR3 has 15 residues. V lost 3 bases and J lost 1, with 10 bases in between. Germline V lookup: CDR1 MDHEN, CDR2 SYDVKM.

This chain joins TRBV6-5 and TRBJ2-7; 8 positions match TRBD1. Germline assignment: CDR1 MNHEY and CDR2 SVGAGI. The CDR3 has 14 amino acids. The V segment lost 4 bases and the J segment 2 bases; nucleotides outside the gene matches: 4. In DNA form, the CDR3 reads TGTGCCAGCAGTTTGGACAGGGACACCTACGAGCAGTACTTC. It specifies CASSLDRDTYEQYF.